This T cell receptor beta chain is from a study of blood T cell repertoires in COVID-19. Across the whole study: COVID-19 samples, acute and convalescent, were from the United States, Italy and Spain.

The V and J ends lost 6 bases and 6 bases respectively, with 5 bases between them. Germline loops: CDR1 LGHNA, CDR2 YSLEER. The CDR3 extends over 11 amino acids. Authors' methods: Researchers report that nucleated cell counts were estimated from reference gene primer amplification. Some clones are missing from TCRdb's copy, which holds only in-frame ones; the method was immunoSEQ multiplex PCR. V, J and clone size reflect that table, while D and trimming were determined from the DNA. This sample yields more than 100,000 clones, of which roughly 89% are seen a single time; 3.8% belongs to the top ten.

This receptor was taken from a woman in her fifties or sixties with COVID-19, enrolled during active disease. This chain connects TRBV4-3 to TRBJ2-2; D unresolved. Specimen: peripheral blood. In DNA, the CDR3 is TGCGCCAGCAGGCGTTCCGGGGAGCTGTTTTTT. Protein sequence: CASRRSGELFF.